The 10 T cell receptor beta chains given below trace back to one sample, sequenced in a study of cytomegalovirus exposure and HLA in healthy donors. Clones were sequenced by immunoSEQ multiplex PCR, and TCRdb holds only the in-frame ones, with some missing. This sample has around 150,000 clones; 84% occur once, and the top ten carry roughly a tenth. Input material: PBMCs. Receptor source: a man younger than 45 in good health and CMV-seropositive.

CDR3 nucleotide sequence: TGTGCCAGCAGTTTAAACTGGAGGGAGGGGCAGTTCTTC. This sequence encodes CASSLNWREGQFF. The chain uses TRBV27 and TRBJ2-1; TRBD2 matches at 7 bases. J lost 12 bases, V lost 2 bases, and 7 bases had no gene match. The CDR3 spans 13 residues. Germline V gene data show CDR1 as MNHEY and CDR2 as SMNVEV (reference sequence).

The genes are TRBV11-2 and TRBJ1-5, with D unclear. The length of the CDR3 is 13 residues. Germline CDR1 reads SGHAT; CDR2 reads FQNNGV. With 4 bases removed from V and 2 bases from J, the gap between germline ends came to 6 bases. CDR3 sequence (DNA): TGTGCCAGCAGCTCCCAGGGCAATCAGCCCCAGCATTTT. Its translation is CASSSQGNQPQHF.

This clone was picked up a small number of times. The chain combines TRBV30 with TRBJ1-4; 7 bases map to TRBD1. The CDR3 runs 15 residues. In germline, CDR1 is GTSNPN, CDR2 SVGIG (reference sequence). V shed 3 bases, J shed 8 bases, and the junction held 12 bases outside the gene matches. CDR3: CAWSRTQGRWEKLFF. The CDR3 DNA sequence: TGTGCCTGGAGCCGCACACAGGGGAGGTGGGAAAAACTGTTTTTT.

The chain uses TRBV9 and TRBJ2-5; D uncertain. CDR3 size: 14 residues. The germline V and J ends were trimmed by 0 bases and 4 bases, with 10 bases remaining between them. The germline CDR1 and CDR2 sequences are SGDLS and YYNGEE. As DNA, the CDR3 is TGTGCCAGCAGCGTAGCTTACTCCCCAGAGACCCAGTACTTC. Protein sequence: CASSVAYSPETQYF.

The rearrangement links TRBV14 to TRBJ2-7; 9 bases line up with TRBD2. This CDR3 is built from 12 residues. Germline V gene data show CDR1 as SGHDN and CDR2 as FVKESK. V trimming: 4 bases; J trimming: 9 bases; junction bases outside the gene matches: 4. The CDR3 region has the DNA TGTGCCAGCAGCCCACGAGCGGGGGGGCAGTACTTC. Encoded protein: CASSPRAGGQYF.

The chain has TRBV13 and TRBJ2-5; D might be TRBD1 (6 bases). Per the germline V gene, CDR1 is PRHDT and CDR2 is FYEKMQ (reference sequence). The CDR3 runs to 15 residues. Trimming removed 3 bases from V and 2 bases from J, with 13 bases in between. The CDR3 spells CASSFDRDTQETQYF. CDR3 DNA sequence: TGTGCCAGCAGCTTCGACCGGGACACTCAAGAGACCCAGTACTTC.

The chain carries TRBV7-2 and TRBJ2-1; perhaps TRBD1 as D (6 bases). V dropped 5 bases and J dropped 6 bases, with 11 bases sitting between them. The germline gives CDR1 SGHTA, CDR2 FQGNSA. This CDR3 spans 13 amino acids. DNA for the CDR3: TGTGCCAGCAGCAACCGACAGGCCAATGAGCAGTTCTTC. Translation gives CASSNRQANEQFF.

The chain recombines TRBV11-3 with TRBJ2-1; 11 bases are shared with TRBD2. CDR1 is SGHNT and CDR2 is YENEEA in the germline V gene. V was pared by 5 bases and J by 2 bases, with 2 bases of the junction left unmatched. This CDR3 spans 15 amino acids. The CDR3 protein is CASSQTSGAYNEQFF. The CDR3 nucleotides read TGTGCCAGCAGCCAGACTAGCGGGGCCTACAATGAGCAGTTCTTC.

J is TRBJ2-5 and V is TRBV2; 8 bases are shared with TRBD2. The CDR3 covers 14 residues. Germline CDR1 reads SNHLY; CDR2 reads FYNNEI. V gave up 0 bases and J gave up 14 bases; unmatched junction bases: 11. This CDR3 is CASSEAPSGTRVYF. CDR3 coding DNA: TGTGCCAGCAGTGAAGCGCCCTCCGGGACTAGGGTATACTTC.

The sample holds one count of this clone. The chain is built from TRBV6-5 and TRBJ2-1; 9 bases line up with TRBD2. V shed 4 bases and J 5 bases; nucleotides not matched to a gene: 6. The CDR3 totals 15 residues. Germline V gives CDR1 MNHEY, CDR2 SVGAGI. CDR3 protein: CASSFATSGHNEQFF. DNA of the CDR3: TGTGCCAGCAGTTTCGCCACTAGCGGGCACAATGAGCAGTTCTTC.